This T cell receptor (beta chain) came from a study of control samples from healthy donors and cancer patients (dated by TCRdb to the early 2020s). Library prep was done by the immunoSEQ multiplex PCR assay. TCRdb took this table from immuneACCESS and kept in-frame rearrangements with V and J called. Such tables lack part of the clones; where checked against another copy, unresolved V genes explain under half of the gap, and the rest is unexplained. The sample contains some 120,000 clones, approximately 90% of them found a single time. The top ten clonotypes cover about 2.5% of the sample. Inclusive of the bounding cysteine and phenylalanine, the CDR3 is 13 residues long. The CDR3 DNA has 39 bases and is translated from base 1. The germline V gene encodes CDR1 MNHEY and CDR2 SVGAGI. Between the V and J ends, shortened by 5 bases and 7 bases respectively, the junction contains 9 bases. As concerns this clone: Which antigen it targets is not known. Base-call qualities are not available, and no considerably larger clone is one nucleotide away.

The sequence was obtained from a man aged 18 to 29 in good health. The source material was blood. This receptor chain uses TRBV6-5 and TRBJ1-6; the D gene cannot be resolved reliably. The CDR3 protein sequence reads: CASSQSMNSPLHF. The base sequence is TGTGCCAGCAGTCAATCCATGAATTCACCCCTCCACTTT.